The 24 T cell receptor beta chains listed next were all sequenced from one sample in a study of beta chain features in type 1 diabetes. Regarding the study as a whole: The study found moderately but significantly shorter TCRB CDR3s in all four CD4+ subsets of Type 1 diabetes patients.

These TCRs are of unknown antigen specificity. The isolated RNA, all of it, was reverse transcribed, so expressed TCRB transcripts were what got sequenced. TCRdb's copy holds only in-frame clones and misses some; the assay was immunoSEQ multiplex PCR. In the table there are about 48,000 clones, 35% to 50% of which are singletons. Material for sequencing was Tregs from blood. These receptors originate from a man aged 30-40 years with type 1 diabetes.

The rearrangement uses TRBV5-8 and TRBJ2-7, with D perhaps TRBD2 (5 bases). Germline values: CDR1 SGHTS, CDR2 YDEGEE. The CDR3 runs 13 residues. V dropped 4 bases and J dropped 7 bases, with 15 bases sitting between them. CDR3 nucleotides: TGTGCCAGCAGCGCAGCGAGGAGGTGGGAGCAGTACTTC. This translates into CASSAARRWEQYF. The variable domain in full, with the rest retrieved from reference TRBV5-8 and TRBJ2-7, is EAGVTQSPTHLIKTRGQQATLRCSPISGHTSVYWYQQALGLGLQFLLWYDEGEERNRGNFPPRFSGRQFPNYSSELNVNALELEDSALYLCASSAARRWEQYFGPGTRLTVT.

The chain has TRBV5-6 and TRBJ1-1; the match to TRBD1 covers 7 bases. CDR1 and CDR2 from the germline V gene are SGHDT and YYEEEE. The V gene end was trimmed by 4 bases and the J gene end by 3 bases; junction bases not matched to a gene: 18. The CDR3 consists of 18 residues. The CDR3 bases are TGTGCCAGCAGCCCAGGCACCGTTGGGACAGTCATTTACACTGAAGCTTTCTTT. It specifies CASSPGTVGTVIYTEAFF.

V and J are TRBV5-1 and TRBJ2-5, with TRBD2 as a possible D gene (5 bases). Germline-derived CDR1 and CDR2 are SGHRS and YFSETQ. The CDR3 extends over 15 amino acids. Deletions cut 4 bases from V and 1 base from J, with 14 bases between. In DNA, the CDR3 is TGCGCCAGCAGCGTGTCGGGAAGGGTCCAAGAGACCCAGTACTTC. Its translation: CASSVSGRVQETQYF.

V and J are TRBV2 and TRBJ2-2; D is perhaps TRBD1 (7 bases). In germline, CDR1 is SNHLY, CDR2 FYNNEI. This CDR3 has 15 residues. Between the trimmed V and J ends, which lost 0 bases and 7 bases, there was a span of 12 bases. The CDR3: CASSEAGGGNGELFF. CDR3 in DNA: TGTGCCAGCAGTGAAGCTGGAGGGGGCAACGGGGAGCTGTTTTTT.

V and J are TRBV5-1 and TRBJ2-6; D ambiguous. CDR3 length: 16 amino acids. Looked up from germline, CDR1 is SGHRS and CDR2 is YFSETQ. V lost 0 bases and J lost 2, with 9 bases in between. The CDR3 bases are TGCGCCAGCAGCTTGGGCAACAGTGCTGGGGCCAACGTCCTGACTTTC. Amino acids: CASSLGNSAGANVLTF. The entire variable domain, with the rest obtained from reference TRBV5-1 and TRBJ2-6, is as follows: KAGVTQTPRYLIKTRGQQVTLSCSPISGHRSVSWYQQTPGQGLQFLFEYFSETQRNKGNFPGRFSGRQFSNSRSEMNVSTLELGDSALYLCASSLGNSAGANVLTFGAGSRLTVL.

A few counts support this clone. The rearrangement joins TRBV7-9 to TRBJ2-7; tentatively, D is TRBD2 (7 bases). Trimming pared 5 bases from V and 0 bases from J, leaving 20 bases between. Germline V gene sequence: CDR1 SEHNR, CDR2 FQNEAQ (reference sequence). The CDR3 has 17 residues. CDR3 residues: CASSQGGGTANSYEQYF. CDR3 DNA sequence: TGTGCCAGCAGCCAAGGGGGGGGGACGGCAAACTCCTACGAGCAGTACTTC.

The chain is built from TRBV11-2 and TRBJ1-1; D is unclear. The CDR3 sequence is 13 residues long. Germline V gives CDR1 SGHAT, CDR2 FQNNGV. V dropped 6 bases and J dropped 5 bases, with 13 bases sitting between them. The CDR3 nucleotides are TGTGCCAGCAGTTTTCAATCGGGGACTGAAGCTTTCTTT. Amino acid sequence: CASSFQSGTEAFF.

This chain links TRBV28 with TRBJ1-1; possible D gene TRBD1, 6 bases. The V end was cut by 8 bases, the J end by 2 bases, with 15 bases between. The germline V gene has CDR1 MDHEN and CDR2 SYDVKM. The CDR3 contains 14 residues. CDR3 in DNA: TGTGCCAGCCGCGACTGGACAGACAACACTGAAGCTTTCTTT. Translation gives CASRDWTDNTEAFF. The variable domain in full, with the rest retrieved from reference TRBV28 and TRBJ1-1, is DVKVTQSSRYLVKRTGEKVFLECVQDMDHENMFWYRQDPGLGLRLIYFSYDVKMKEKGDIPEGYSVSREKKERFSLILESASTNQTSMYLCASRDWTDNTEAFFGQGTRLTVV.

The CDR3 DNA follows: TGTGCCAGCAGCCGCGGGGGGCAACCGTATGGCTACACCTTC. Residues: CASSRGGQPYGYTF. V and J are TRBV6-5 and TRBJ1-2, with D possibly matching TRBD1 (6 bases). Trimming left V 6 bases short and J 5 bases short, with 16 bases between. The CDR3 covers 14 residues. Per germline, CDR1 MNHEY and CDR2 SVGAGI.

CDR3 in DNA: TGTGCCAGTAGTCTTAGCGGGGTAAGCTCCTACAATGAGCAGTTCTTC. It translates to CASSLSGVSSYNEQFF. The rearrangement links TRBV19 to TRBJ2-1, with 8 positions matching TRBD2. Germline CDR1 and CDR2: LNHDA and SQIVND (reference sequence). V dropped 5 bases and J dropped 0; count of bases not matched to a gene: 6. The CDR3 is 16 residues long. The full variable domain, its missing parts supplied by reference TRBV19 and TRBJ2-1, is DGGITQSPKYLFRKEGQNVTLSCEQNLNHDAMYWYRQDPGQGLRLIYYSQIVNDFQKGDIAEGYSVSREKKESFPLTVTSAQKNPTAFYLCASSLSGVSSYNEQFFGPGTRLTVL.

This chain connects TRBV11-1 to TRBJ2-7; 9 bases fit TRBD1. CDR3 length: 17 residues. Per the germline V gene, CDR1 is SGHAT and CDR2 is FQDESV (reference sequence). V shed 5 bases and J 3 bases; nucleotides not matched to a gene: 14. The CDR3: CASSRGVGTGSVYEQYF. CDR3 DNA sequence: TGTGCCAGCAGCCGTGGGGTCGGGACAGGGTCAGTCTACGAGCAGTACTTC.

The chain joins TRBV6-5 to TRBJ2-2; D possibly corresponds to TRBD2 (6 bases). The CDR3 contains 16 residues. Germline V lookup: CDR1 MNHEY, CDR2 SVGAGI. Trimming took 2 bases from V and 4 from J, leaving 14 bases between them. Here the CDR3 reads CASSYKPQRATGELFF. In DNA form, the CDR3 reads TGTGCCAGCAGTTACAAGCCCCAGCGGGCCACCGGGGAGCTGTTTTTT.

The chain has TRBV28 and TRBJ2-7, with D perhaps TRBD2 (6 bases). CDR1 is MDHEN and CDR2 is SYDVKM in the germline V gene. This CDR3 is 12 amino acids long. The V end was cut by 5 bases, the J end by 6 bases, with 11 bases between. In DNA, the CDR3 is TGTGCCAGCAGTAGACTTAGCGGCGAGCAGTACTTC. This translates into CASSRLSGEQYF.

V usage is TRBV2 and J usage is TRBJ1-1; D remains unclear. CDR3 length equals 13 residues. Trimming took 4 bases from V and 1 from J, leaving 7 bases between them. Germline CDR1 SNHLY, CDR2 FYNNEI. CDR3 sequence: CASSVEGNTEAFF. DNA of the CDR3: TGTGCCAGCAGTGTTGAGGGGAACACTGAAGCTTTCTTT.

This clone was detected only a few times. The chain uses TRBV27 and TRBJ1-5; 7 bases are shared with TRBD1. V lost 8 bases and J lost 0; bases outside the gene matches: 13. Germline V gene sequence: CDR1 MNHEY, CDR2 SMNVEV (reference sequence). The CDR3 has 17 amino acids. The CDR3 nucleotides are TGTGCCAGCTTTACGGGGAGAGGGGGCGATAGCAATCAGCCCCAGCATTTT. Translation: CASFTGRGGDSNQPQHF.

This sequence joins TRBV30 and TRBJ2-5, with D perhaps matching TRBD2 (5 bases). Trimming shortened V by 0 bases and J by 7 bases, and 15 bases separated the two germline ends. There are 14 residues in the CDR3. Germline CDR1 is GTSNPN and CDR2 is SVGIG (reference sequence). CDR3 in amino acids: CAWSVRRSRGTQYF. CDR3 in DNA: TGTGCCTGGAGTGTTAGACGGAGTCGGGGGACCCAGTACTTC.

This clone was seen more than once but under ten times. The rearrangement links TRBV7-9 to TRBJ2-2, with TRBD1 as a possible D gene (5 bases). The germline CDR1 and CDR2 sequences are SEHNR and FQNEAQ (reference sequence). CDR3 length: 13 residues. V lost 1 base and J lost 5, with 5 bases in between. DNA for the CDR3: TGTGCCAGCAGCTTAGACAGGACCGGGGAGCTGTTTTTT. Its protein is CASSLDRTGELFF.

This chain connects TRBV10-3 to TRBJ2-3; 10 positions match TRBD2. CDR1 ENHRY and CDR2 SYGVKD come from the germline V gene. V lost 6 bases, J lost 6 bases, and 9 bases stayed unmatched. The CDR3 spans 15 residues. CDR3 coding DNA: TGTGCCATCAGCTCCGGACTAGCGGTGCGGGATACGCAGTATTTT. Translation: CAISSGLAVRDTQYF.

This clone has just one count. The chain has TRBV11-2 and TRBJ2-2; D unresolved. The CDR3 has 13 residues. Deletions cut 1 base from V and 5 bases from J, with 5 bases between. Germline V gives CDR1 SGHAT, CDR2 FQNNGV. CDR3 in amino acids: CASSLGLTGELFF. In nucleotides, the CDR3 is TGTGCCAGCAGCTTAGGGCTGACCGGGGAGCTGTTTTTT. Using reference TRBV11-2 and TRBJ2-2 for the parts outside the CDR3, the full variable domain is EAGVAQSPRYKIIEKRQSVAFWCNPISGHATLYWYQQILGQGPKLLIQFQNNGVVDDSQLPKDRFSAERLKGVDSTLKIQPAKLEDSAVYLCASSLGLTGELFFGEGSRLTVL.

The CDR3 DNA sequence: TGTGCCAGCAGTGTCGGCGGGAATGAGCAGTTCTTC. As protein: CASSVGGNEQFF. The V gene is TRBV6-1, the J gene TRBJ2-1; weak D call: TRBD2 (5 bases). The germline gives CDR1 MNHNS, CDR2 SASEGT. The CDR3 is 12 residues long. V dropped 4 bases and J dropped 7 bases, with 8 bases sitting between them.

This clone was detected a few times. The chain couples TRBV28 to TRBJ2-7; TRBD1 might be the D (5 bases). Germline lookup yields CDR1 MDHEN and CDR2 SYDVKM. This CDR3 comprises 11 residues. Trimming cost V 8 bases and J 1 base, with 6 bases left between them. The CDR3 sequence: CASGASYEQYF. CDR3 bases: TGTGCCAGCGGGGCGTCCTACGAGCAGTACTTC. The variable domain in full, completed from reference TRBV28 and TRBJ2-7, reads DVKVTQSSRYLVKRTGEKVFLECVQDMDHENMFWYRQDPGLGLRLIYFSYDVKMKEKGDIPEGYSVSREKKERFSLILESASTNQTSMYLCASGASYEQYFGPGTRLTVT.

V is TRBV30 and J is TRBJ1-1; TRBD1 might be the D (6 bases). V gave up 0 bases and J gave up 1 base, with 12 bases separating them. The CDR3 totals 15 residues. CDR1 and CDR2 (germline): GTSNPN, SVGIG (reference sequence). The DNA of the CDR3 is TGTGCCTGGAGTGTACAGGGTCTGGGGAACACTGAAGCTTTCTTT. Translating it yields CAWSVQGLGNTEAFF. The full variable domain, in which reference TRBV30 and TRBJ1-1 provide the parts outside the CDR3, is SQTIHQWPATLVQPVGSPLSLECTVEGTSNPNLYWYRQAAGRGLQLLFYSVGIGQISSEVPQNLSASRPQDRQFILSSKKLLLSDSGFYLCAWSVQGLGNTEAFFGQGTRLTVV.

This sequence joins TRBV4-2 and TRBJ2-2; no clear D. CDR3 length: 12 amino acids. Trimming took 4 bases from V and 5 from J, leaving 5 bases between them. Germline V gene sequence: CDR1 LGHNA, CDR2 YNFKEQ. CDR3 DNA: TGTGCCAGCAGCCTTATGACCGGGGAGCTGTTTTTT. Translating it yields CASSLMTGELFF.

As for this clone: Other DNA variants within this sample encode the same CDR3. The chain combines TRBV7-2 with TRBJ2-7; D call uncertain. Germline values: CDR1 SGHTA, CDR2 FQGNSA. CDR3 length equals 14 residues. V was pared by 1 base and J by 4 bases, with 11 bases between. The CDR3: CASSLDGGPYEQYF. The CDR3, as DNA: TGTGCCAGCAGCTTAGACGGCGGCCCTTACGAGCAGTACTTC.